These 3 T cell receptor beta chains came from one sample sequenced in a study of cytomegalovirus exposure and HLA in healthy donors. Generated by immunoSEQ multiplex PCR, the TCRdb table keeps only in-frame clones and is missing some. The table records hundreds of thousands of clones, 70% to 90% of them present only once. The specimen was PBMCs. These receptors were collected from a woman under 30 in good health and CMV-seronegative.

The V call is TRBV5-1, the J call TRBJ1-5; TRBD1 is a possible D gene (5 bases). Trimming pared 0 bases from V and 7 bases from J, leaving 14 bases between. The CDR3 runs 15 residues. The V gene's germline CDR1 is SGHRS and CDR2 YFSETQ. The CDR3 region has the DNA TGCGCCAGCAGCTTGGGGCTAGAAAGGGGCCAGCCCCAGCATTTT. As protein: CASSLGLERGQPQHF.

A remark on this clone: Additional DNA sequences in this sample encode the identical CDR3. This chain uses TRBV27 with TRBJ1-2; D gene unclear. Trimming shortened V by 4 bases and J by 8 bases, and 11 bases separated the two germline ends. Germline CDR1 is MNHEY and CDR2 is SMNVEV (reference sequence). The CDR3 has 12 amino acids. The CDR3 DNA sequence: TGTGCCAGCAGTTCCCCCTCTGGAGGCTACACCTTC. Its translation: CASSSPSGGYTF.

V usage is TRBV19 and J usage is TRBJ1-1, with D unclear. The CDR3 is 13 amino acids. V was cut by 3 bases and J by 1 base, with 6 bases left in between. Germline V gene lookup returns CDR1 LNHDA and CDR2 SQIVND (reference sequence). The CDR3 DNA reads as TGTGCCAGTAGTATCAACCAGAACACTGAAGCTTTCTTT. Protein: CASSINQNTEAFF. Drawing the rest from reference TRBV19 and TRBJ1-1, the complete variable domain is DGGITQSPKYLFRKEGQNVTLSCEQNLNHDAMYWYRQDPGQGLRLIYYSQIVNDFQKGDIAEGYSVSREKKESFPLTVTSAQKNPTAFYLCASSINQNTEAFFGQGTRLTVV.